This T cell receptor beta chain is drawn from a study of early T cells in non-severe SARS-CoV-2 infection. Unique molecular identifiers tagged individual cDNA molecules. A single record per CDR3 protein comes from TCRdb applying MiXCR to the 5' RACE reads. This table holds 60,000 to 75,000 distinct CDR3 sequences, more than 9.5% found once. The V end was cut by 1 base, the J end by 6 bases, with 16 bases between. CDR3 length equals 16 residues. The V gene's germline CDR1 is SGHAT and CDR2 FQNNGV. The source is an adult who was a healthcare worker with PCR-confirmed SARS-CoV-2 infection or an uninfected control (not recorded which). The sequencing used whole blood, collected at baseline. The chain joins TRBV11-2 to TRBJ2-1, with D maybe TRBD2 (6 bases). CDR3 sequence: CASSLVGTGVGNEQFF. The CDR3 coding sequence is TGTGCCAGCAGCTTAGTCGGAACGGGAGTGGGCAATGAGCAGTTCTTC. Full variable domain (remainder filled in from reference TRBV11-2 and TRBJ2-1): EAGVAQSPRYKIIEKRQSVAFWCNPISGHATLYWYQQILGQGPKLLIQFQNNGVVDDSQLPKDRFSAERLKGVDSTLKIQPAKLEDSAVYLCASSLVGTGVGNEQFFGPGTRLTVL.